The 30 T cell receptor beta chains below were found in one sample sequenced in a study of cytomegalovirus exposure and HLA in healthy donors. The PCR ran on 60 Vbeta and 13 Jbeta primers. Profiled with immunoSEQ multiplex PCR; TCRdb holds only in-frame clones, not every one. The repertoire holds about 140,000 clones, with approximately 80% as singletons. Sequenced: PBMCs. These receptors were taken from a man aged 50-60 years in good health and CMV-seronegative.

This clone was seen only a few times. The gene calls are TRBV11-3 and TRBJ2-5, with TRBD2 matching 7 bases. With V trimmed by 5 bases and J by 2 bases, 5 bases remained unmatched. Germline-derived CDR1 and CDR2 are SGHNT and YENEEA. This CDR3 contains 14 residues. The DNA for the CDR3 is TGTGCCAGCAGCCCTCGGGGAGGGCAAGAGACCCAGTACTTC. It translates to CASSPRGGQETQYF. Using reference TRBV11-3 and TRBJ2-5 for the parts outside the CDR3, the full variable domain is EAGVVQSPRYKIIEKKQPVAFWCNPISGHNTLYWYLQNLGQGPELLIRYENEEAVDDSQLPKDRFSAERLKGVDSTLKIQPAELGDSAVYLCASSPRGGQETQYFGPGTRLLVL.

This clone came up once. This rearrangement joins TRBV5-1 to TRBJ2-7; 9 nucleotides agree with TRBD1. J gave up 5 bases and V 4 bases, and 7 bases lay outside the gene matches. Germline values: CDR1 SGHRS, CDR2 YFSETQ. The CDR3 is 14 amino acids. DNA for the CDR3: TGCGCCAGCAGCGGCGGGACAGGGAATCACGAGCAGTACTTC. Its protein product is CASSGGTGNHEQYF.

The chain links TRBV19 to TRBJ1-2, with D hard to call. The CDR3 is 15 amino acids. CDR1 is LNHDA and CDR2 is SQIVND in the germline V gene (reference sequence). V was shortened by 7 bases and J by 3 bases, with 18 bases between the two germline ends. Written as DNA, the CDR3 is TGTGCCAGTACCCCAATCGGCAGGCGAGACTATGGCTACACCTTC. Translating it yields CASTPIGRRDYGYTF.

The chain uses TRBV6-6 and TRBJ2-7; 9 bases fit TRBD2. The CDR3 consists of 15 residues. V shed 0 bases, J shed 0 bases, and the junction held 0 bases outside the gene matches. Germline CDR1 reads MNHNY; CDR2 reads SVGAGI (reference sequence). CDR3 coding DNA: TGTGCCAGCAGTTACTCTAGCGGGAGCTCCTACGAGCAGTACTTC. Translation gives CASSYSSGSSYEQYF.

The chain is built from TRBV30 and TRBJ2-5; no firm D call. The V gene's germline CDR1 is GTSNPN and CDR2 SVGIG (reference sequence). There are 11 residues in the CDR3. V was cut by 3 bases and J by 5 bases, with 7 bases left in between. In DNA, the CDR3 is TGTGCCTGGAGGTTCCGGGAGACCCAGTACTTC. It translates to CAWRFRETQYF.

This chain uses TRBV10-3 with TRBJ2-5; 8 bases fit TRBD2. Germline CDR1 ENHRY, CDR2 SYGVKD. The J segment lost 4 bases and the V segment lost 2 bases, leaving 6 bases of the junction unmatched. This CDR3 contains 15 residues. The CDR3 bases are TGTGCCATCAGTGAGCCCGGGGGGGCCGGAGAGACCCAGTACTTC. The encoded protein is CAISEPGGAGETQYF.

The V gene is TRBV19, the J gene TRBJ1-2, with D perhaps TRBD1 (5 bases). Germline CDR1 reads LNHDA; CDR2 reads SQIVND (reference sequence). Trimming removed 4 bases at V and 4 bases at J, with 10 bases between. This CDR3 comprises 13 residues. CDR3 loop: CASSTGRGYGYTF. The DNA for the CDR3 is TGTGCCAGTAGTACAGGGAGGGGCTATGGCTACACCTTC.

The genes are TRBV28 and TRBJ2-7; 7 bases are a match to TRBD1. The CDR3 loop spans 14 amino acids. V shed 7 bases, J shed 4 bases, and the junction held 10 bases outside the gene matches. Germline assignment: CDR1 MDHEN and CDR2 SYDVKM. CDR3 residues: CASTDAGGAYEQYF. The CDR3 coding sequence is TGTGCCAGCACGGATGCAGGGGGTGCGTACGAGCAGTACTTC.

This chain uses TRBV7-9 with TRBJ2-7; no firm D call. The CDR3 length is 12 residues. The germline gives CDR1 SEHNR, CDR2 FQNEAQ (reference sequence). Trimming took off 5 bases at V and 7 bases at J, with 12 bases between the two ends. The CDR3 loop reads CASSPAGGEQYF. CDR3 DNA: TGTGCCAGCAGCCCGGCAGGTGGGGAGCAGTACTTC.

The CDR3 coding sequence is TGTGCCAGCAGCCCAACCAGCGGGCAATACAATGAGCAGTTCTTC. Its protein is CASSPTSGQYNEQFF. The chain uses TRBV7-2 and TRBJ2-1; a possible D gene is TRBD2 (6 bases). CDR3 length: 15 residues. Germline V CDR1 and CDR2: SGHTA, FQGNSA. The V end was cut by 5 bases, the J end by 4 bases, with 15 bases between. Looking up the rest from reference TRBV7-2 and TRBJ2-1 gives the full variable domain: GAGVSQSPSNKVTEKGKDVELRCDPISGHTALYWYRQSLGQGLEFLIYFQGNSAPDKSGLPSDRFSAERTGGSVSTLTIQRTQQEDSAVYLCASSPTSGQYNEQFFGPGTRLTVL.

This clone appeared once. The chain is built from TRBV29-1 and TRBJ2-2; 8 bases map to TRBD1. The CDR3 has 15 residues. With V trimmed by 7 bases and J by 3 bases, 10 bases remained unmatched. Germline V gene sequence: CDR1 SQVTM, CDR2 ANQGSEA. CDR3 residues: CSASRGPGDTGELFF. The DNA for the CDR3 is TGCAGCGCCAGCAGGGGGCCCGGAGACACCGGGGAGCTGTTTTTT.

This chain links TRBV2 with TRBJ1-5; 8 nucleotides line up with TRBD1. This CDR3 region has 14 residues. The germline CDR1 and CDR2 sequences are SNHLY and FYNNEI. The V and J ends lost 5 bases and 5 bases, in that order; junction bases with no gene match: 5. The CDR3 spells CASSFRGPDQPQHF. The CDR3 bases are TGTGCCAGCAGTTTCAGGGGGCCGGATCAGCCCCAGCATTTT.

The rearrangement uses TRBV9 and TRBJ1-4; 11 bases are a match to TRBD1. The V gene's germline CDR1 is SGDLS and CDR2 YYNGEE. The length of the CDR3 is 16 residues. With V trimmed by 4 bases and J by 7 bases, 9 bases remained unmatched. CDR3 in amino acids: CASSPSGGTGGEKLFF. The CDR3 nucleotides are TGTGCCAGCAGCCCCTCGGGGGGGACAGGGGGTGAAAAACTGTTTTTT.

V is TRBV27 and J is TRBJ2-7, with D possibly matching TRBD1 (6 bases). Deletions cut 3 bases from V and 1 base from J, with 16 bases between. CDR1 and CDR2 from the germline V gene are MNHEY and SMNVEV (reference sequence). This CDR3 contains 16 residues. The CDR3 region has the DNA TGTGCCAGCAGTTTGGGGTTACAGGGCCGATCCTACGAGCAGTACTTC. This codes for CASSLGLQGRSYEQYF.

The chain couples TRBV6-1 to TRBJ2-2; D not resolved. Germline loops: CDR1 MNHNS, CDR2 SASEGT. Trimming took 2 bases from V and 6 from J, leaving 10 bases between them. The CDR3 is 14 amino acids. The CDR3 DNA follows: TGTGCCAGCAGTGAATTTGGTAGTGCCGGGGAGCTGTTTTTT. This sequence encodes CASSEFGSAGELFF.

CDR3 nucleotide sequence: TGTGCCAGCAGCGCGGGACTAGCCTCCTACAATGAGCAGTTCTTC. Protein sequence: CASSAGLASYNEQFF. The chain uses TRBV11-3 and TRBJ2-1; TRBD2 aligns across 9 bases. V was clipped by 5 bases and J by 0 bases; unmatched bases: 2. CDR1 and CDR2 (germline): SGHNT, YENEEA. The CDR3 contains 15 residues.

The rearrangement joins TRBV27 to TRBJ1-3, with D possibly being TRBD1 (5 bases). Germline CDR1 MNHEY, CDR2 SMNVEV (reference sequence). V was trimmed by 2 bases and J by 7 bases, leaving 12 bases between them. CDR3 size: 14 residues. The CDR3 DNA sequence: TGTGCCAGCAGTTTAGCAGGGAACCGCAACACCATATATTTT. Protein sequence: CASSLAGNRNTIYF.

The chain recombines TRBV6-1 with TRBJ1-1; TRBD1 is a possible D gene (5 bases). Germline assignment: CDR1 MNHNS and CDR2 SASEGT. The CDR3 spans 12 residues. Trimming shortened V by 5 bases and J by 4 bases, and 8 bases separated the two germline ends. For the CDR3, the DNA is TGTGCCAGCAGTAATCAGGGCACTGAAGCTTTCTTT. It yields the protein CASSNQGTEAFF.

The rearrangement joins TRBV19 to TRBJ2-3; 8 bases are shared with TRBD1. From germline, CDR1 is LNHDA and CDR2 SQIVND (reference sequence). The CDR3 extends over 14 amino acids. Losses at the gene ends were 5 bases for V and 2 bases for J; bases not matched to a gene: 3. The CDR3 here is CASSQDRATDTQYF. Written as DNA, the CDR3 is TGTGCCAGTAGTCAGGACAGGGCCACAGATACGCAGTATTTT.

J is TRBJ2-7 and V is TRBV6-1, with TRBD2 identical over 9 bases. Unmatched junction bases numbered 6, after V lost 3 bases and J lost 3 bases. The CDR3 loop spans 15 amino acids. Germline V gene data show CDR1 as MNHNS and CDR2 as SASEGT. The CDR3 protein is CASSEGTSFIYEQYF. CDR3 nucleotides: TGTGCCAGCAGTGAGGGGACTAGCTTTATCTACGAGCAGTACTTC.

V gene TRBV29-1 combines with J gene TRBJ2-7; 7 bases are shared with TRBD1. Germline V gene sequence: CDR1 SQVTM, CDR2 ANQGSEA. The length of the CDR3 is 14 residues. V lost 7 bases to trimming and J lost 4 bases; unmatched junction nucleotides: 13. CDR3 coding DNA: TGCAGCGCTCACTTCAAGGGGGCCGGGTACGAGCAGTACTTC. Encoded protein: CSAHFKGAGYEQYF.

The V and J genes are TRBV2 and TRBJ2-5, with 10 bases fitting TRBD1. After removal of 8 bases from V and 4 bases from J, the junction contained 10 bases not matched to a gene. This CDR3 is 15 amino acids long. Germline CDR1 reads SNHLY; CDR2 reads FYNNEI. The CDR3 loop is CASGGTGASRETQYF. In nucleotides, the CDR3 is TGTGCCAGCGGCGGGACAGGGGCTAGTAGAGAGACCCAGTACTTC.

The chain couples TRBV14 to TRBJ1-2, with D perhaps TRBD1 (6 bases). There are 15 residues in the CDR3. Germline V gene sequence: CDR1 SGHDN, CDR2 FVKESK. Deletions cut 6 bases from V and 2 bases from J, with 16 bases between. The CDR3 region has the DNA TGTGCCAGCAGTCCCGGGGACATAAGGAACTATGGCTACACCTTC. It encodes CASSPGDIRNYGYTF.

The gene calls are TRBV7-2 and TRBJ1-2; 9 nucleotides align to TRBD1. The CDR3 runs 13 residues. From germline, CDR1 is SGHTA and CDR2 FQGNSA. Trimming removed 6 bases from V and 4 bases from J; junction bases left unmatched: 3. In DNA, the CDR3 is TGTGCCAGCAGTCTGGGACAGGGCTATGGCTACACCTTC. Translated: CASSLGQGYGYTF.

The chain combines TRBV7-9 with TRBJ1-2, with 9 bases identical to TRBD1. After removal of 5 bases from V and 6 bases from J, the junction contained 13 bases not matched to a gene. The CDR3 sequence is 16 residues long. Germline V gene lookup returns CDR1 SEHNR and CDR2 FQNEAQ (reference sequence). This CDR3 is CASSLRGDREKDGYTF. CDR3 sequence (DNA): TGTGCCAGCAGCCTTCGGGGGGACAGGGAAAAGGATGGCTACACCTTC.

The gene calls are TRBV7-2 and TRBJ2-7; D call uncertain. The CDR3 is made up of 12 amino acids. The V and J ends lost 2 bases and 3 bases respectively, with 5 bases between them. Germline-derived CDR1 and CDR2 are SGHTA and FQGNSA. The CDR3 region has the DNA TGTGCCAGCAGCTTATCCCTCTACGAGCAGTACTTC. It yields the protein CASSLSLYEQYF.

V usage is TRBV7-7 and J usage is TRBJ2-3, with a possible D match to TRBD1 (6 bases). V gave up 5 bases and J gave up 2 bases, with 8 bases separating them. CDR1 is SSHAT and CDR2 is FNYEAQ in the germline V gene (reference sequence). The CDR3 length is 13 residues. The CDR3 DNA is TGTGCCAGCAGCCTGGGACACACAGATACGCAGTATTTT. Amino acid sequence: CASSLGHTDTQYF.

The CDR3 DNA is TGTGCCAGCAGTGCGAACTGGGGACAGGGGAATCAGCCCCAGCATTTT. Its translation is CASSANWGQGNQPQHF. This sequence joins TRBV6-1 and TRBJ1-5; 10 bases align to TRBD1. This CDR3 has 16 amino acids. Trimming cost V 4 bases and J 4 bases; bases outside gene matches: 7. CDR1 and CDR2 (germline): MNHNS, SASEGT.

Only a few counts were recorded for this clone. This sequence joins TRBV4-2 and TRBJ2-5; a weak D match, TRBD2 (6 bases). This CDR3 has 15 amino acids. Per germline, CDR1 LGHNA and CDR2 YNFKEQ. The V end was cut by 4 bases, the J end by 5 bases, with 17 bases between. This CDR3 is CASSPSGTSGETQYF. The DNA of the CDR3 is TGTGCCAGCAGCCCGTCCGGGACTTCAGGCGAGACCCAGTACTTC.

This clone turned up a few times. The chain couples TRBV5-1 to TRBJ1-1, with TRBD1 matching 7 bases. The CDR3 consists of 14 residues. With 3 bases clipped from V and 1 base from J, the junction kept 3 bases outside the gene matches. The germline CDR1 and CDR2 sequences are SGHRS and YFSETQ. The chain's CDR3 is CASSSQGGNTEAFF. CDR3 bases: TGCGCCAGCAGCTCGCAGGGGGGGAACACTGAAGCTTTCTTT.